The clone carrying this T cell receptor beta chain was detected only a few times. The V end was cut by 5 bases, the J end by 2 bases, with 18 bases between. Per the germline V gene, CDR1 is DFQATT and CDR2 is SNEGSKA (reference sequence). The CDR3 loop spans 15 amino acids. The source of the sample is a study of blood T cells in healthy people across ages. Looking at the study overall: When template switching was applied, about one barcoded beta molecule was captured per two T cells.

The authors drew around 11 milliliters of peripheral blood from each donor. Together with a sample-barcoded 5' primer, a J-beta primer mix was included in a second PCR lasting about 7 to 11 cycles. A tag from a template-switch adaptor with 12 random nucleotides marked each cDNA molecule. One entry per CDR3 protein, called by TCRdb with MiXCR from the 5' RACE reads. The data hold some 1.1 million distinct CDR3 sequences, with less than 45% observed a single time. This sequence originates from a man aged 18 to 30 in good health. The rearrangement links TRBV20-1 to TRBJ2-5, with D perhaps TRBD2 (5 bases). The material sequenced was blood. The CDR3 is CSAPEAEKIQETQYF. The CDR3 DNA sequence: TGCAGTGCTCCTGAAGCGGAGAAGATACAAGAGACCCAGTACTTC.